Shown below are 11 T cell receptor beta chains from a single sample sequenced in a study of T cell responses to AZD1222 COVID-19 vaccine. TCRdb keeps only in-frame clones here, not all; method: immunoSEQ multiplex PCR. The sample holds tens of thousands of clones, roughly 87% seen once. Sample: peripheral blood, taken on day 0 of AZD1222 vaccination. The receptors stem from an adult in good health.

The rearrangement links TRBV7-2 to TRBJ2-3; TRBD2 might be the D (6 bases). Germline V gives CDR1 SGHTA, CDR2 FQGNSA. Between the trimmed V and J ends, which lost 2 bases and 5 bases, there was a span of 11 bases. The CDR3 length is 14 residues. CDR3 bases: TGTGCCAGCAGCTTACCCCGACTAGGAGATACGCAGTATTTT. Protein product: CASSLPRLGDTQYF.

The rearrangement links TRBV4-3 to TRBJ2-3; TRBD2 is a possible D gene (5 bases). This CDR3 has 15 residues. Germline CDR1 reads LGHNA; CDR2 reads YSLEER. Trimming cost V 8 bases and J 4 bases, with 19 bases left between them. The CDR3 loop is CASQEGLAWPDTQYF. CDR3 sequence (DNA): TGCGCCAGCCAAGAAGGACTCGCCTGGCCAGATACGCAGTATTTT.

This chain connects TRBV30 to TRBJ2-7, with D possibly being TRBD2 (5 bases). The V end was cut by 2 bases, the J end by 4 bases, with 15 bases between. The CDR3 consists of 14 residues. Germline lookup yields CDR1 GTSNPN and CDR2 SVGIG (reference sequence). In DNA, the CDR3 is TGTGCCTGGAGTTTGAGGGTTCCGACTTACGAGCAGTACTTC. Protein sequence: CAWSLRVPTYEQYF.

CDR3 in amino acids: CASSAGPSYTF. The DNA of the CDR3 is TGTGCCAGCAGTGCAGGGCCGAGCTACACCTTC. The gene calls are TRBV12-3 or TRBV12-4 and TRBJ1-2; D is possibly TRBD1 (5 bases). Between the trimmed V and J ends, which lost 5 bases and 9 bases, there was a span of 10 bases. The CDR3 has 11 amino acids.

In this sample, this clone turned up a few times. The chain links TRBV7-8 to TRBJ1-3, with TRBD1 identical over 7 bases. The CDR3 contains 16 residues. V trimming: 4 bases; J trimming: 0 bases; junction bases outside the gene matches: 6. Germline CDR1 SGHVS, CDR2 FQNEAQ. The CDR3 reads CASSYHRGLSGNTIYF. DNA for the CDR3: TGTGCCAGCAGCTACCACAGGGGTCTCTCTGGAAACACCATATATTTT.

The rearrangement uses TRBV2 and TRBJ2-7; 7 bases line up with TRBD1. The CDR3 runs 15 residues. The germline V gene has CDR1 SNHLY and CDR2 FYNNEI. With 6 bases clipped from V and 3 bases from J, the junction kept 11 bases outside the gene matches. The CDR3 loop reads CASSDDRDGLYEQYF. DNA for the CDR3: TGTGCCAGCAGCGACGACAGGGATGGGCTCTACGAGCAGTACTTC.

V gene TRBV7-9 combines with J gene TRBJ2-2; no clear D gene. This CDR3 is 13 amino acids long. V lost 6 bases and J lost 3, with 8 bases in between. Germline V gives CDR1 SEHNR, CDR2 FQNEAQ (reference sequence). The CDR3 reads CASRALDTGELFF. CDR3 sequence (DNA): TGTGCCAGCAGGGCCTTGGACACCGGGGAGCTGTTTTTT.

The chain has TRBV19 and TRBJ1-6; D not certain. Deletions cut 4 bases from V and 2 bases from J, with 9 bases between. The CDR3 has 15 residues. Germline loops: CDR1 LNHDA, CDR2 SQIVND (reference sequence). This CDR3 reads CASSTGVAYNSPLHF. CDR3 sequence (DNA): TGTGCCAGTAGTACCGGGGTCGCCTATAATTCACCCCTCCACTTT.

The chain links TRBV15 to TRBJ2-7; D uncertain. The germline V gene encodes CDR1 LNHNV and CDR2 YYDKDF (reference sequence). The V end lost 0 bases, the J end lost 1 base, and 10 bases lay between the germline ends. This CDR3 is 15 amino acids long. The CDR3 nucleotides read TGTGCCACCAGCAGAGACGGGCTTCAATCCTACGAGCAGTACTTC. This translates into CATSRDGLQSYEQYF.

The rearrangement joins TRBV14 to TRBJ1-1; no firm D call. V gave up 0 bases and J gave up 10 bases, with 12 bases separating them. CDR3 length: 13 amino acids. The germline V gene encodes CDR1 SGHDN and CDR2 FVKESK. CDR3 coding DNA: TGTGCCAGCAGCCAAGAAGTGGGCAGGAGAGCTTTCTTT. Translating it yields CASSQEVGRRAFF.

V and J are TRBV2 and TRBJ1-2, with D possibly being TRBD1 (6 bases). The ends were cut back, 4 bases at V and 4 bases at J, with 10 bases in the middle. The germline CDR1 and CDR2 sequences are SNHLY and FYNNEI. The length of the CDR3 is 13 residues. The CDR3, as DNA: TGTGCCAGCAGTGTGGAAGGGGGCTATGGCTACACCTTC. It is translated as CASSVEGGYGYTF.